The table lists the clone carrying this T cell receptor beta chain with many counts. As yet, its antigen is unknown. From germline, CDR1 is SGHVS and CDR2 FNYEAQ. The CDR3 loop spans 15 amino acids. The germline V and J ends were trimmed by 1 base and 0 bases, with 9 bases remaining between them. This record comes from a study of T cell repertoires in cytomegalovirus infection. Looking at the study overall: Indications of both CMV infection and matching HLA type were provided by public TCR beta signatures.

TCRdb re-analysed the reads in MiXCR, keeping a single row per CDR3 protein. The sample lists hundreds of thousands of distinct CDR3 sequences, approximately 24% occurring once. Findings and limits, study-wide: HLA-C-restricted CMV-specific TCR beta clonotypes prevailed in the ex vivo response. Cumulative public TCR beta family frequency identified CMV carriers with the relevant HLA.

The TCR sequence derives from a human donor in good health (CMV status not recorded). Some clones in this sample may be carry-over from other donors' samples. The sample comprised CD8+ T cells from PBMCs. V is TRBV7-6 and J is TRBJ1-2; the D is unclear. The CDR3 bases are TGTGCCAGCAGCTTAGAGATAAAAGCTAACTATGGCTACACCTTC. This gives the protein CASSLEIKANYGYTF.